What follows is one T cell receptor beta chain and its context. Data came from immunoSEQ multiplex PCR; TCRdb stores just in-frame clones and leaves some out. The table records around 190,000 clones, around 82% of them present only once. V was trimmed by 2 bases and J by 2 bases, leaving 12 bases between them. This CDR3 is built from 14 residues. Germline V gives CDR1 SQVTM, CDR2 ANQGSEA. This specimen comes from a study of blood T cell repertoires in COVID-19. Study overall: The analysed material was cDNA or gDNA that came from T cells, B-cell-depleted T cells, or PBMCs.

The rearrangement links TRBV29-1 to TRBJ1-2; D perhaps matches TRBD1 (5 bases). The TCR originated in a woman aged 50 to 65 with acute COVID-19. Sample: PBMCs or T cells enriched from blood (not recorded which). The CDR3 coding sequence is TGCAGCGTTGAATCTCGACAGATCAACTATGGCTACACCTTC. It specifies CSVESRQINYGYTF.